The next 9 T cell receptor beta chains were all read from a single sample in a study of cytotoxic CD8 clonotypes in ibrutinib-treated CLL. TCRdb's copy holds only in-frame clones and misses some; the assay was immunoSEQ multiplex PCR. In the table there are more than 110,000 clones, 70% to 90% of which are singletons. Here the sequenced sample was PBMCs, taken after 36 months of ibrutinib treatment. The receptors here all came from a human donor with chronic lymphocytic leukemia.

This chain connects TRBV2 to TRBJ2-1; 12 bases are shared with TRBD2. Germline CDR1 is SNHLY and CDR2 is FYNNEI. The CDR3 runs to 16 residues. Losses at the gene ends were 4 bases for V and 8 bases for J; bases not matched to a gene: 9. The CDR3 spells CASSVKTSGSSDEQFF. The CDR3 bases are TGTGCCAGCAGTGTTAAGACTAGCGGGAGTTCGGATGAGCAGTTCTTC.

The chain combines TRBV5-1 with TRBJ1-2; 7 bases agree with TRBD1. From germline, CDR1 is SGHRS and CDR2 YFSETQ. The CDR3 loop spans 15 amino acids. V was pared by 4 bases and J by 5 bases, with 11 bases of the junction left unmatched. CDR3 amino acids: CASSPRQGGSYGYTF. The DNA of the CDR3 is TGCGCCAGCAGCCCTAGACAGGGAGGATCGTATGGCTACACCTTC.

The chain links TRBV27 to TRBJ2-3; D uncertain. Germline loops: CDR1 MNHEY, CDR2 SMNVEV (reference sequence). The CDR3 length is 19 residues. Trimming took 2 bases from V and 0 from J, leaving 21 bases between them. Here the CDR3 DNA reads TGTGCCAGCAGTTTAGATGGGTTCCAGAATCGCTATAGCACAGATACGCAGTATTTT. It specifies CASSLDGFQNRYSTDTQYF.

The CDR3, as DNA: TGTGCCAGTAGGGCTGGCAGGGGGTACGGGGCCCAGCATTTT. Amino acid sequence: CASRAGRGYGAQHF. The V call is TRBV19, the J call TRBJ1-5; 7 bases fit TRBD1. V gave up 6 bases and J gave up 11 bases; unmatched junction bases: 13. The CDR3 is 14 amino acids. Germline V gene data show CDR1 as LNHDA and CDR2 as SQIVND (reference sequence).

The chain joins TRBV29-1 to TRBJ2-2; D perhaps matches TRBD1 (7 bases). Trimming cost V 4 bases and J 7 bases, with 13 bases left between them. Per germline, CDR1 SQVTM and CDR2 ANQGSEA. CDR3 length: 13 amino acids. In DNA form, the CDR3 reads TGCAGCGTTGCGGTCAGGGGGGACGGGGAGCTGTTTTTT. Its protein product is CSVAVRGDGELFF.

The chain is built from TRBV7-8 and TRBJ2-5, with 10 positions matching TRBD2. Germline trimming cut 0 bases from V and 1 base from J; bases unmatched to any gene: 2. CDR1 SGHVS and CDR2 FQNEAQ come from the germline V gene. The CDR3 extends over 16 amino acids. The CDR3 DNA reads TGTGCCAGCAGCTTAGCTAGGACTAGCGGCCAAGAGACCCAGTACTTC. Translated, it gives CASSLARTSGQETQYF.

On this clone: Other nucleotide sequences from this sample produce the same CDR3. V gene TRBV18 combines with J gene TRBJ1-3; D may be TRBD1 (5 bases). CDR1 is KGHSH, CDR2 LQKENI, per germline. This CDR3 has 16 residues. Trimming shortened V by 2 bases and J by 0 bases, and 11 bases separated the two germline ends. CDR3 sequence: CASSPYDSSSGNTIYF. CDR3 sequence (DNA): TGTGCCAGCTCACCATACGACAGTAGCTCTGGAAACACCATATATTTT.

The chain recombines TRBV19 with TRBJ2-7; 7 positions agree with TRBD1. V lost 7 bases and J lost 4; bases outside the gene matches: 7. The CDR3 is 13 residues long. Germline CDR1 is LNHDA and CDR2 is SQIVND (reference sequence). The CDR3 protein is CASMDRNIYEQYF. CDR3 coding DNA: TGTGCCAGTATGGACAGGAATATTTACGAGCAGTACTTC.

A note on this clone: The sample contains more than one DNA sequence encoding this CDR3. This chain uses TRBV5-1 with TRBJ2-2; possibly TRBD2 for D (5 bases). The CDR3 runs 15 residues. V lost 0 bases, J lost 0 bases, and 6 bases lay in between. The germline CDR1 and CDR2 sequences are SGHRS and YFSETQ. CDR3: CASSLAGTNTGELFF. CDR3 coding DNA: TGCGCCAGCAGCTTGGCGGGAACGAACACCGGGGAGCTGTTTTTT.